The next 21 T cell receptor beta chains were all read from a single sample in a study of T cells in Graves' hyperthyroidism and ophthalmopathy (dated by TCRdb to between 2017 and 2020). Library preparation was by multiplex PCR. Sequencing took place on an Illumina HiSeq 2000. The TCR beta CDR3 regions were amplified from RNA transcripts. For the first round of RT-PCR on the TCR CDR3, the HTBI primer set was used together with the Qiagen OneStep RT-PCR kit. The public reads were reanalyzed by TCRdb: fastp trimming at Q25, MiXCR alignment, in-frame beta chains only. CDR3 protein sequences are deduplicated, and each keeps its most common genes and DNA. The sample table records roughly 500,000 distinct CDR3 sequences; under 25% of these occur just once. The top ten hold around 54% of the sample. Input material: blood. These receptors were taken from an older woman with Graves' ophthalmopathy.

This clonotype was counted only a few times. The chain recombines TRBV5-4 with TRBJ2-7; 11 nucleotides line up with TRBD2. Germline V gene lookup returns CDR1 SGHNT and CDR2 YYREEE (reference sequence). CDR3 size: 15 residues. J was trimmed by 3 bases and V by 3 bases; bases with no gene match: 5. The CDR3 coding sequence is TGTGCCAGCAGCTCAGGAGGACTAGCGGGCTACGAGCAGTACTTC. Translating gives CASSSGGLAGYEQYF.

This sequence joins TRBV6-1 and TRBJ1-5; 9 nucleotides line up with TRBD1. This CDR3 spans 14 amino acids. Germline CDR1 is MNHNS and CDR2 is SASEGT. Trimming at V came to 5 bases and at J to 6 bases, leaving 5 bases not matched to a gene. The CDR3 region has the DNA TGTGCCAGCAGTCACGGGACAGGGCTTCAGCCCCAGCATTTT. Translated, it gives CASSHGTGLQPQHF.

This sequence joins TRBV9 and TRBJ2-2; 15 nucleotides align to TRBD2. The CDR3 sequence is 17 residues long. Germline V gene data show CDR1 as SGDLS and CDR2 as YYNGEE. J lost 5 bases, V lost 6 bases, and 8 bases had no gene match. Here the CDR3 DNA reads TGTGCCAGCACCTTATCCGGGACTAGCGGGAGGACCGGGGAGCTGTTTTTT. Protein product: CASTLSGTSGRTGELFF. Using reference TRBV9 and TRBJ2-2 for the parts outside the CDR3, the full variable domain is DSGVTQTPKHLITATGQRVTLRCSPRSGDLSVYWYQQSLDQGLQFLIQYYNGEERAKGNILERFSAQQFPDLHSELNLSSLELGDSALYFCASTLSGTSGRTGELFFGEGSRLTVL.

V and J are TRBV20-1 and TRBJ2-3; tentative D call: TRBD2 (5 bases). CDR1 is DFQATT, CDR2 SNEGSKA, per germline (reference sequence). V gave up 1 base and J gave up 4 bases, with 9 bases separating them. The length of the CDR3 is 13 residues. CDR3 in amino acids: CSARVHGADTQYF. In DNA form, the CDR3 reads TGCAGTGCTAGAGTCCACGGGGCAGATACGCAGTATTTT.

This clonotype was observed a few times. The V gene is TRBV2, the J gene TRBJ2-1; 8 positions agree with TRBD2. This CDR3 is built from 16 residues. CDR1 and CDR2 (germline): SNHLY, FYNNEI. The V and J ends lost 0 bases and 3 bases, in that order; junction bases with no gene match: 4. CDR3 bases: TGTGCCAGCAGTGAAGCGATGAGCGGGAGCTACAATGAGCAGTTCTTC. Its protein is CASSEAMSGSYNEQFF.

V and J are TRBV6-1 and TRBJ1-5, with D perhaps TRBD1 (6 bases). Trimming left V 6 bases short and J 4 bases short, with 13 bases between. CDR1 and CDR2 (germline): MNHNS, SASEGT. The CDR3 length is 14 residues. The CDR3 here is CASSVGHINQPQHF. In DNA, the CDR3 is TGTGCCAGCAGCGTGGGACATATTAATCAGCCCCAGCATTTT.

The V call is TRBV18, the J call TRBJ2-1; 8 bases fit TRBD2. The CDR3 covers 16 residues. J was trimmed by 4 bases and V by 3 bases; bases with no gene match: 8. Germline CDR1 is KGHSH and CDR2 is LQKENI. The CDR3 sequence: CASSPGSGGMYNEQFF. The CDR3, as DNA: TGTGCCAGCTCACCCGGAAGCGGGGGTATGTACAATGAGCAGTTCTTC. Supplemented by reference TRBV18 and TRBJ2-1, the full variable domain reads NAGVMQNPRHLVRRRGQEARLRCSPMKGHSHVYWYRQLPEEGLKFMVYLQKENIIDESGMPKERFSAEFPKEGPSILRIQQVVRGDSAAYFCASSPGSGGMYNEQFFGPGTRLTVL.

V and J are TRBV20-1 and TRBJ1-2; perhaps TRBD1 as D (5 bases). V lost 0 bases and J lost 2, with 13 bases in between. The V gene's germline CDR1 is DFQATT and CDR2 SNEGSKA (reference sequence). This CDR3 is built from 15 residues. The CDR3 region has the DNA TGCAGTGCTAGAGATCTAAAGGGACTGAACTATGGCTACACCTTC. Its protein product is CSARDLKGLNYGYTF.

This clonotype has ten or more counts. The chain is built from TRBV2 and TRBJ2-6; TRBD2 is a possible D gene (6 bases). Germline-derived CDR1 and CDR2 are SNHLY and FYNNEI. This CDR3 has 17 residues. Trimming cost V 5 bases and J 0 bases, with 14 bases left between them. The CDR3 sequence: CASSYPGSDSGANVLTF. DNA of the CDR3: TGTGCCAGCAGTTATCCCGGGAGCGACTCTGGGGCCAACGTCCTGACTTTC.

In its sample, this clonotype was seen a few times. As DNA, the CDR3 is TGCAGTGCTAACCCAGAAGAGACCCAGTACTTC. This translates into CSANPEETQYF. The V call is TRBV20-1, the J call TRBJ2-5, with unresolved D. Germline V lookup: CDR1 DFQATT, CDR2 SNEGSKA (reference sequence). This CDR3 is built from 11 residues. The V end lost 4 bases, the J end lost 3 bases, and 6 bases lay between the germline ends.

In this sample, this clonotype turned up a few times. The CDR3 DNA is TGTGCCAGCAGTTTGGGGGTAGCGGGAGGGCCCCAGCAGTATTTT. It is translated as CASSLGVAGGPQQYF. The rearrangement links TRBV28 to TRBJ2-3; TRBD2 agrees at 11 bases. The CDR3 loop spans 15 amino acids. Trimming at V came to 3 bases and at J to 11 bases, leaving 10 bases not matched to a gene. CDR1 and CDR2 (germline): MDHEN, SYDVKM.

This clonotype has more than one count but fewer than ten. The V gene is TRBV3-1, the J gene TRBJ2-7; D remains ambiguous. The germline CDR1 and CDR2 sequences are LGHDT and YNNKEL (reference sequence). V lost 3 bases, J lost 6 bases, and 12 bases lay in between. This CDR3 is built from 13 residues. The CDR3 loop is CASSQPVRSEQYF. The CDR3, as DNA: TGTGCCAGCAGCCAGCCGGTTCGAAGCGAGCAGTACTTC.

This clonotype was counted between two and nine times. The rearrangement links TRBV10-3 to TRBJ2-7; TRBD1 matches 9 bases. J lost 7 bases, V lost 0 bases, and 4 bases had no gene match. The CDR3 is made up of 14 amino acids. Germline V gene lookup returns CDR1 ENHRY and CDR2 SYGVKD. CDR3 loop: CAISESQGAREQYF. The CDR3 DNA reads TGTGCCATCAGTGAGTCACAGGGGGCGCGTGAGCAGTACTTC.

This clonotype was observed many times. The chain uses TRBV6-1 and TRBJ1-1; D call uncertain. V lost 5 bases and J 1 base, leaving 11 bases between the germline ends. CDR1 and CDR2 from the germline V gene are MNHNS and SASEGT. The CDR3 loop spans 14 amino acids. As DNA, the CDR3 is TGTGCCAGCAGTCCCCTCCAAGCGAACACTGAAGCTTTCTTT. It codes for CASSPLQANTEAFF.

This clonotype was counted between two and nine times. The chain combines TRBV14 with TRBJ1-4, with no clear D. CDR3 length: 16 residues. Germline CDR1 and CDR2: SGHDN and FVKESK. Between the trimmed V and J ends, which lost 0 bases and 2 bases, there was a span of 10 bases. CDR3 coding DNA: TGTGCCAGCAGCCAAGAAAGGAGGGTTACTAATGAAAAACTGTTTTTT. This codes for CASSQERRVTNEKLFF.

The gene calls are TRBV2 and TRBJ2-6, with D perhaps given as TRBD1 or TRBD2 (5 bases each). Germline V gene lookup returns CDR1 SNHLY and CDR2 FYNNEI. CDR3 size: 15 residues. The ends were cut back, 3 bases at V and 0 bases at J, with 6 bases in the middle. CDR3 in amino acids: CASSDGASGANVLTF. The CDR3, as DNA: TGTGCCAGCAGTGACGGGGCCTCTGGGGCCAACGTCCTGACTTTC.

This clonotype was detected many times. J is TRBJ2-1 and V is TRBV11-2; D possibly matches TRBD1 or TRBD2 (6 bases each). With 0 bases removed from V and 6 bases from J, the gap between germline ends came to 12 bases. Looked up from germline, CDR1 is SGHAT and CDR2 is FQNNGV. The CDR3 contains 15 residues. As DNA, the CDR3 is TGTGCCAGCAGCTTAGAACGGGGGCCGTTCAATGAGCAGTTCTTC. Translating gives CASSLERGPFNEQFF.

The CDR3 nucleotides are TGCGCCAGCAGCTTGGACATGCCCAGAGATACGCAGTATTTT. Protein: CASSLDMPRDTQYF. The chain has TRBV5-1 and TRBJ2-3, with D unresolved. CDR3 length: 14 amino acids. V was pared by 0 bases and J by 5 bases, with 10 bases between. CDR1 and CDR2 from the germline V gene are SGHRS and YFSETQ.

The V and J genes are TRBV6-1 and TRBJ1-5, with 7 nucleotides matching TRBD1. Trimming at V came to 10 bases and at J to 3 bases, leaving 6 bases not matched to a gene. There are 13 residues in the CDR3. Germline CDR1 reads MNHNS; CDR2 reads SASEGT. The CDR3 spells CATWTGHNQPQHF. Here the CDR3 DNA reads TGTGCCACCTGGACAGGACACAATCAGCCCCAGCATTTT.

The rearrangement links TRBV20-1 to TRBJ2-7; no reliable D call. Trimming left V 3 bases short and J 6 bases short, with 6 bases between. The CDR3 spans 10 residues. Germline V lookup: CDR1 DFQATT, CDR2 SNEGSKA (reference sequence). CDR3 nucleotides: TGCAGTGCTAGCCGGGTCGAGCAGTACTTC. Amino acid sequence: CSASRVEQYF.

This clonotype was seen a few times. Written as DNA, the CDR3 is TGTGCCAGCAGCCCGCAGACTAGCGTACCCTACGAGCAGTACTTC. Its protein product is CASSPQTSVPYEQYF. V gene TRBV11-2 combines with J gene TRBJ2-7, with TRBD2 matching over 8 bases. J was trimmed by 2 bases and V by 5 bases; bases with no gene match: 8. The length of the CDR3 is 15 residues. CDR1 and CDR2 (germline): SGHAT, FQNNGV.